This T cell receptor (beta chain) was captured in a study of blood T cell repertoires in COVID-19. At the level of the study: There were acute and convalescent COVID-19 samples, and they came from the United States, Italy and Spain. Sample material is recorded as cDNA or gDNA derived from T cells, B-cell-depleted T cells, or PBMCs.

The CDR3 extends over 12 amino acids. Germline loops: CDR1 SGHAT, CDR2 FQNNGV. V lost 3 bases to trimming and J lost 1 base, with 3 bases between them. Generated by immunoSEQ multiplex PCR, the TCRdb table keeps only in-frame clones and is missing some. The table has fewer than 150,000 clones, around 87% seen once. This clone was observed a handful of times. Material for sequencing was peripheral blood. The rearrangement joins TRBV11-2 to TRBJ1-1; D is undetermined. The sequence was obtained from a woman in her sixties with acute or convalescent COVID-19. The chain's CDR3 is CASSFQNTEAFF. Written as DNA, the CDR3 is TGTGCCAGCAGCTTCCAGAACACTGAAGCTTTCTTT.